This T cell receptor (beta chain) was captured in a study of T cell repertoires in cytomegalovirus infection. At the level of the study: Signatures in public TCR beta sequences pointed to both CMV infection and matching HLA type. General study points: Carriage of CMV together with the relevant HLA was identifiable through cumulative public TCR beta family frequency. The ex vivo response was dominated by HLA-C-restricted CMV-specific TCR beta clonotypes.

This clonotype was observed at least ten times. What it binds is unknown. The CDR3 contains 16 residues. From germline, CDR1 is SGHTA and CDR2 FQGTGA. V lost 2 bases and J lost 0, with 11 bases in between. TCRdb re-called the reads with MiXCR, one entry per CDR3 protein. This sample carries over 90,000 distinct CDR3 sequences, approximately 17% of them seen once, and the ten largest clones take 8%. The chain is built from TRBV7-3 and TRBJ2-1; tentatively, D is TRBD2 (6 bases). This sequence originates from a human donor in good health (CMV status not recorded). Some clones in this sample may be carry-over from other donors' samples. Sequenced sample: PBMCs. The CDR3 DNA follows: TGTGCCAGCAGCTTAGGGGGGTGGTCCTCCTACAATGAGCAGTTCTTC. Residues: CASSLGGWSSYNEQFF. Using reference TRBV7-3 and TRBJ2-1 for the parts outside the CDR3, the full variable domain is GAGVSQTPSNKVTEKGKYVELRCDPISGHTALYWYRQSLGQGPEFLIYFQGTGAADDSGLPNDRFFAVRPEGSVSTLKIQRTERGDSAVYLCASSLGGWSSYNEQFFGPGTRLTVL.